This TCR beta chain was sequenced during a study of human T cells and chemical hapten exposure. Findings and caveats of the study: Counts of TCRs above 1 in 1000 frequency stayed unchanged with DPC sensitization.

In germline, CDR1 is LGHDT, CDR2 YNNKEL (reference sequence). The CDR3 sequence is 16 residues long. V lost 2 bases to trimming and J lost 2 bases; unmatched junction nucleotides: 7. Time point of the sample: patch test 3, about 24 weeks after DPC sensitization. Treatment of the sample: therapeutic diphenylcyclopropenone sensitization with weekly scalp DPC. Blood sampling occurred before each patch-test application. As for this clonotype: Its specificity is not known.

TCRdb processed the RACE reads anew with MiXCR; each CDR3 protein has one entry. This sample has about 82,000 distinct CDR3 sequences, with roughly 13% found just once. This receptor was obtained from a woman in her forties or fifties with alopecia areata. Some clones in this sample may be carry-over from other donors' samples. The material was whole blood, obtained in connection with sensitization to the hapten diphenylcyclopropenone (DPC). The chain uses TRBV3-1 and TRBJ2-7; 9 nucleotides agree with TRBD2. The CDR3 loop reads CASSQRSSGNPYEQYF. The CDR3 bases are TGTGCCAGCAGCCAAAGGTCTAGCGGGAATCCCTACGAGCAGTACTTC.